This TCR beta chain was recorded in a study of T cells in localized non-small cell lung cancer. Clones were read by immunoSEQ multiplex PCR, and TCRdb kept only the in-frame ones, dropping some. The data hold 60,000 or so clones, with roughly 79% observed a single time. Germline CDR1 reads SGDLS; CDR2 reads YYNGEE. CDR3 length equals 14 residues. V gave up 2 bases and J gave up 8 bases, with 16 bases separating them. The input for sequencing was PBMCs, taken before any cancer treatment. The chain recombines TRBV9 with TRBJ1-2; a weak D match, TRBD1 (5 bases). The source is a man aged 40-75 years with stage II lung adenocarcinoma. CDR3 protein: CASSVVGGMGGYTF. CDR3 DNA sequence: TGTGCCAGCAGCGTGGTCGGGGGAATGGGCGGCTACACCTTC.